This T cell receptor beta chain came from a study of regulatory T cells in long-lasting Graves disease. Time point given: newly diagnosed GD, antithyroid drugs for less than 3 months. PBMC-derived RNA was used for the TCR library. Arm-PCR of CDR3 regions and iRepertoire HTBI primers were the basis on which TCR beta libraries were built. TCRdb recomputed calls from the multiplex PCR reads with MiXCR, one row per CDR3 protein. This repertoire shows about 540,000 distinct CDR3 sequences, approximately 12% found once; its top ten account for 10%. This clonotype was seen repeatedly, ten times or more. V lost 1 base and J lost 2; bases outside the gene matches: 5. The V gene's germline CDR1 is SGHAT and CDR2 FQNNGV. The CDR3 has 17 residues. The data were also submitted as part of a second study, on T cells in Graves' hyperthyroidism and ophthalmopathy.

The chain combines TRBV11-2 with TRBJ2-3, with 11 bases aligning to TRBD2. The clonotype comes from a man aged 25-45 years with Graves disease. The sample here was peripheral blood mononuclear cells (PBMCs), taken at new diagnosis, from a patient treated with antithyroid drugs. Written as DNA, the CDR3 is TGTGCCAGCAGCTTAGTGGGGACTAGCGGAACCACAGATACGCAGTATTTT. Its protein is CASSLVGTSGTTDTQYF.